This paragraph reports one TCR beta chain. Its specificity is not known. This record comes from a study of CD8 T cells in ankylosing spondylitis. Study-level findings and limits: Reactive arthritis synovial fluid and blood previously showed some of these motif variants. Disease-associated clones were CD8+ and fairly uncommon in peripheral blood. A motif in TCR beta, a set of roughly eight highly homologous variants, appeared characteristic of ankylosing spondylitis blood.

This CDR3 is built from 13 residues. Germline assignment: CDR1 SEHNR and CDR2 FQNEAQ (reference sequence). V was shortened by 5 bases and J by 7 bases, with 12 bases between the two germline ends. Libraries for TCR beta were made by quantitative 5'-RACE with molecular barcodes. TCRdb reprocessed the 5' RACE reads via MiXCR and lists one record per CDR3 protein. The sample consists of 500,000 to 550,000 distinct CDR3 sequences, about 13% of them appearing once. The chain employs TRBV7-9 and TRBJ2-1; D gene unclear. The clonotype was recovered from a male donor with ankylosing spondylitis. Source material: blood, either unsorted or a sorted T cell fraction (not recorded which). The CDR3: CASSPDATNEQFF. The CDR3 DNA follows: TGTGCCAGCAGCCCAGACGCGACTAATGAGCAGTTCTTC.